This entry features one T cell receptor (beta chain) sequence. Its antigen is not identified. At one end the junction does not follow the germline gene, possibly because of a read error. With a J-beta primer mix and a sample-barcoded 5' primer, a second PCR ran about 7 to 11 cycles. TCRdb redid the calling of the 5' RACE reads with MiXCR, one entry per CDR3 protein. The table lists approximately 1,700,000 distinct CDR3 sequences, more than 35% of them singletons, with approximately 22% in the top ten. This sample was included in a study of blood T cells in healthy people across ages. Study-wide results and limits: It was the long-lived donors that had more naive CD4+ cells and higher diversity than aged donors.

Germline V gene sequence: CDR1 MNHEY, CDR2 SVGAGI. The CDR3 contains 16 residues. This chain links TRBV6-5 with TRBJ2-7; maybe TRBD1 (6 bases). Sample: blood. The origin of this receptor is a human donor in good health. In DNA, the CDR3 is TGTGCCAGCAGTTACTCTACAGGGTTCCAGGTCTACGAGCGGTACTTC. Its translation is CASSYSTGFQVYERYF.